Included here is one T cell receptor beta chain sequence, with context. Its antigen is currently unknown. Focal radiation plus CTLA-4 blockade with ipilimumab was administered to patients who had chemo-refractory metastatic non-small-cell lung cancer. The entry originates in a study of radiotherapy plus CTLA-4 blockade in lung cancer. Turning to the study itself: Among enrolled patients, less than 20% responded and 25% to 35% achieved disease control. The study's findings and limits: Blood-borne expansion of tumor-derived TCR clones followed radiotherapy plus ipilimumab. It was early blood T cell clone dynamics, with interferon-beta, that reportedly best predicted response.

Germline values: CDR1 MNHEY, CDR2 SVGAGI. V lost 7 bases and J lost 1; bases outside the gene matches: 8. The CDR3 runs to 15 residues. Only in-frame clones appear in the TCRdb table, and some are missing; sequencing was by immunoSEQ multiplex PCR. Found here are 60,000 to 75,000 clones, around 77% of them singletons; the top ten hold about 17%. The starting material was peripheral blood, obtained from a patient treated with radiotherapy plus ipilimumab. The chain uses TRBV6-5 and TRBJ2-7; 9 bases are a match to TRBD1. This sequence originates from a human donor with non-small cell lung cancer whose response to radiotherapy plus ipilimumab could not be evaluated. Some clones in this sample may be carry-over from other donors' samples. This chain's CDR3 is CASTIRTGVSYEQYF. The CDR3 DNA reads as TGTGCCAGCACCATTCGGACAGGGGTATCCTACGAGCAGTACTTC.